Below are 5 T cell receptor beta chains sequenced from a single sample in a study of chemoradiotherapy in HPV16-positive cancers (dated by TCRdb to 2021 to 2024). Library construction relied on the immunoSEQ multiplex PCR assay. TCRdb took over this immuneACCESS table, retaining in-frame rearrangements with V and J assigned. Such tables are incomplete; in checked studies, under half of the missing clones stem from an unresolved V gene, and the remainder is unexplained. Counted in this sample were several thousand clones; 71% of them appeared once. The ten largest clones take up roughly 5.3% of the sample. The sample was tumor tissue, taken from a patient who underwent chemoradiotherapy. Source of these receptors: a human donor with HPV-associated anogenital cancer.

The genes are TRBV19 and TRBJ1-2, with 9 bases aligning to TRBD1. CDR3 length: 13 amino acids. J was trimmed by 7 bases and V by 5 bases; bases with no gene match: 5. Per the germline V gene, CDR1 is LNHDA and CDR2 is SQIVND (reference sequence). The CDR3 bases are TGTGCCAGTAGTCCGGGACAGGGCGGTGGCTACACCTTC. It yields the protein CASSPGQGGGYTF.

This rearrangement joins TRBV27 to TRBJ1-4; a weak D match, TRBD1 (6 bases). Germline values: CDR1 MNHEY, CDR2 SMNVEV (reference sequence). The length of the CDR3 is 14 residues. Trimming took off 5 bases at V and 3 bases at J, with 10 bases between the two ends. The CDR3 sequence: CASSHEGANEKLFF. In DNA, the CDR3 is TGTGCCAGCAGTCACGAGGGGGCTAATGAAAAACTGTTTTTT.

The J gene is TRBJ1-4, the V gene TRBV19, with a weak D call TRBD1 (5 bases). V lost 3 bases, J lost 8 bases, and 19 bases lay in between. The CDR3 runs to 16 residues. Germline V gene sequence: CDR1 LNHDA, CDR2 SQIVND (reference sequence). The CDR3 protein is CASSMRASGLGEKLFF. The CDR3 DNA reads as TGTGCCAGTAGTATGAGGGCTTCGGGACTCGGCGAAAAACTGTTTTTT.

This chain connects TRBV5-4 to TRBJ1-1; D remains unclear. The V gene lost 0 bases and the J gene lost 0 bases, with 12 bases spanning the gap. The CDR3 spans 16 residues. CDR1 SGHNT and CDR2 YYREEE come from the germline V gene (reference sequence). CDR3 region: CASSLGQAWMNTEAFF. As DNA, the CDR3 is TGTGCCAGCAGCTTGGGTCAGGCGTGGATGAACACTGAAGCTTTCTTT.

This chain joins TRBV28 and TRBJ1-4, with unresolved D. This CDR3 has 16 amino acids. Trimming cost V 5 bases and J 4 bases, with 17 bases left between them. Germline CDR1 and CDR2: MDHEN and SYDVKM. The CDR3 nucleotides are TGTGCCAGCAGTGAGACAAAGGGAGGGAGTAATGAAAAACTGTTTTTT. Translated, it gives CASSETKGGSNEKLFF.